These T cell receptor beta chains were read from a single sample in a study of T cell changes during pregnancy in multiple sclerosis. TCRdb's table, derived via immunoSEQ multiplex PCR, lists solely in-frame clones and lacks some. The data contain some 29,000 clones, roughly 89% of them singletons. This specimen was CD8+ T cells from peripheral blood mononuclear cells, taken in the second trimester of pregnancy. All receptors derive from a female donor in good health, enrolled as a control in a pregnancy study. Both conserved end residues are part of each CDR3. The D gene is left open where the match is weak. A row's size may be missing; if present it is once, few, many or a size class.

length,D,size,J,V,DNA,CDR3
13,.,.,TRBJ1-1,TRBV10-3,TGTGCCATCAGGACACCTTCGAACACTGAAGCTTTCTTT,CAIRTPSNTEAFF
16,.,.,TRBJ2-2,TRBV7-9,TGTGCCAGCAGCTTAGAAGCTAGCGAGGTCGCCGGGGAGCTGTTTTTT,CASSLEASEVAGELFF
15,.,once,TRBJ1-4,TRBV27,TGTGCCAGCAGATCTCCGGGCCTCGAGGGTGAAAAACTGTTTTTT,CASRSPGLEGEKLFF
16,.,.,TRBJ1-1,TRBV5-6,TGTGCCAGCAGCTTGGATTGGGCACCCGAGCAGAATGGAGCTTTCTTT,CASSLDWAPEQNGAFF
17,TRBD2,.,TRBJ2-7,TRBV4-1,TGCGCCAGCAGCCAAGTACTAGCGGGGGGGCCAATCTACGAGCAGTACTTC,CASSQVLAGGPIYEQYF
13,TRBD1,.,TRBJ1-3,TRBV7-3,TGTGCCAGCAGCCCTGACAGGGGATACACCATATATTTT,CASSPDRGYTIYF
12,.,.,TRBJ1-2,TRBV19,TGTGCCAGTAGTGACGGGTTTTATGGCTACACCTTC,CASSDGFYGYTF
17,TRBD2,.,TRBJ2-7,TRBV5-6,TGTGCCAGCGCATTTGTGGCGGGAGGGGGAGGCTCCTACGAGCAGTACTTC,CASAFVAGGGGSYEQYF
13,.,.,TRBJ2-7,TRBV19,TGTGCCAGTAGTCCCGGGAGCTCCTACGAGCAGTACTTC,CASSPGSSYEQYF
16,.,once,TRBJ2-2,TRBV6-5,TGTGCCAGCAGTTACTCAACAGGGTCGAACACCGGGGAGCTGTTTTTT,CASSYSTGSNTGELFF
14,TRBD1,few,TRBJ1-5,TRBV19,TGTGCCAGTACCCCGGGACAGGGAACTCAGCCCCAGCATTTT,CASTPGQGTQPQHF
11,.,.,TRBJ2-1,TRBV7-8,TGTGCCAGCAGCTGGGGGACAGAGCAGTTCTTC,CASSWGTEQFF
16,TRBD2,.,TRBJ2-7,TRBV5-6,TGTGCCAGCAGCCCCTCTGCGGGGGGAAAGGGCTACGAGCAGTACTTC,CASSPSAGGKGYEQYF
13,.,.,TRBJ1-2,TRBV29-1,TGCAGCGTTCCTACAGGGTTTAACTATGGCTACACCTTC,CSVPTGFNYGYTF
16,TRBD2,.,TRBJ2-1,TRBV4-3,TGCGCCAGCAGCCAGGACGGACTAGCGGGTCAAAATGAGCAGTTCTTC,CASSQDGLAGQNEQFF
17,TRBD1,.,TRBJ2-7,TRBV18,TGTGCCAGCTCACCACTCCCTTCCGGGACAGGGGGATCCGAGCAGTACTTC,CASSPLPSGTGGSEQYF
18,.,.,TRBJ2-2,TRBV7-3,TGTGCCAGCAGCCCGACCCCGAGTAGGGGGTCGAACACCGGGGAGCTGTTTTTT,CASSPTPSRGSNTGELFF
13,.,.,TRBJ2-1,TRBV7-2,TGTGCCAGCACTATACCCCCCTGGAATGAGCAGTTCTTC,CASTIPPWNEQFF
13,.,.,TRBJ2-7,TRBV6-5,TGTGCCAGCAGTTACCTGGCCGGGGACGAGCAGTACTTC,CASSYLAGDEQYF
15,.,.,TRBJ1-1,TRBV11-2,TGTGCCAGCAGCCCTTGGCAGGTCATGAACACTGAAGCTTTCTTT,CASSPWQVMNTEAFF
13,.,.,TRBJ2-7,TRBV6-5,TGTGCCAGCAGTCGAATGAACGGCTACGAGCAGTACTTC,CASSRMNGYEQYF
16,TRBD1,.,TRBJ1-6,TRBV6-6,TGTGCCAGCAGCGGAATAACGACAGGGCTTAATTCACCCCTCCACTTT,CASSGITTGLNSPLHF
16,TRBD1,once,TRBJ1-1,TRBV27,TGTGCCAGCAGTTTAAGCGGCAGGGGGATGAACACTGAAGCTTTCTTT,CASSLSGRGMNTEAFF
17,TRBD1,.,TRBJ2-5,TRBV7-9,TGTGCCAGCAGCTTAGATACTTGGAGACAGGGGTTAGAGACCCAGTACTTC,CASSLDTWRQGLETQYF
13,.,.,TRBJ2-5,TRBV7-8,TGTGCCAGCAGCGGGGGGGCCCCGGAGACCCAGTACTTC,CASSGGAPETQYF
13,.,few,TRBJ1-2,TRBV27,TGTGCCAGCAGTTTAGACAGCGACTATGGCTACACCTTC,CASSLDSDYGYTF
16,TRBD1,.,TRBJ2-7,TRBV6-6,TGTGCCAGCAGTTACCCCGAAAGGACAGGCGACGACGAGCAGTACTTC,CASSYPERTGDDEQYF
16,.,.,TRBJ1-2,TRBV25-1,TGTGCCAGCAGTCCCCAGGGAGGGGCCGGGTTCTATGGCTACACCTTC,CASSPQGGAGFYGYTF
15,TRBD1,.,TRBJ1-3,TRBV6-1,TGTGCCAGCAGTGCCCTGACAGGGGTGGGAAACACCATATATTTT,CASSALTGVGNTIYF
16,TRBD1,.,TRBJ1-2,TRBV27,TGTGCCAGCAGTTTGGGACCGGACAGGGCTAACTATGGCTACACCTTC,CASSLGPDRANYGYTF
16,.,.,TRBJ1-3,TRBV21-1,TGTGCCAGCAGTACGGACAGGGGGAGCTCTGGAAACACCATATATTTT,CASSTDRGSSGNTIYF
16,TRBD1,.,TRBJ2-7,TRBV27,TGTGCCAGCAGTTCCGAGGGACAGTGGAAAACCTACGAGCAGTACTTC,CASSSEGQWKTYEQYF
12,.,.,TRBJ1-2,TRBV5-1,TGCGCCAGCAGCTTGCCCGGGGATGGCTACACCTTC,CASSLPGDGYTF
16,TRBD2,.,TRBJ2-7,TRBV7-9,TGTGCCAGCAGCTTTTTAGCGGGGGGCCCGAACTACGAGCAGTACTTC,CASSFLAGGPNYEQYF
18,TRBD1,.,TRBJ1-2,TRBV5-6,TGTGCCAGCAGCTTGGCTCGGGACAGGGGGCGGCCGACCTATGGCTACACCTTC,CASSLARDRGRPTYGYTF
19,TRBD2,.,TRBJ2-1,TRBV5-8,TGTGCCAGCAGCTTGGGTTTTGCTAGCGGGGGGAGCTCCTACAATGAGCAGTTCTTC,CASSLGFASGGSSYNEQFF
12,.,.,TRBJ1-2,TRBV29-1,TGCAGCTCCCAGGGGATGGGCTTTGGCTACACCTTC,CSSQGMGFGYTF
16,.,once,TRBJ1-3,TRBV6-6,TGTGCCAGCAGTTACTCAGGGGGAACCTCTGGAAACACCATATATTTT,CASSYSGGTSGNTIYF
14,.,.,TRBJ1-1,TRBV29-1,TGCAGCGTTGAAGATTCGGGGGTTTCCCGTGAAGCTTTCTTT,CSVEDSGVSREAFF
15,TRBD1,.,TRBJ1-1,TRBV25-1,TGTGCCAGCAGTGATTACAGGGGAGCCGACACTGAAGCTTTCTTT,CASSDYRGADTEAFF
13,.,.,TRBJ2-2,TRBV7-9,TGTGCCAGCAGCTTAGGAACTGTCAGGGAGCTGTTTTTT,CASSLGTVRELFF
18,.,.,TRBJ2-3,TRBV15,TGTGCCACCAGCAGAGATCAAGGAGGGGAGCTGTTTACAGATACGCAGTATTTT,CATSRDQGGELFTDTQYF
15,.,.,TRBJ1-1,TRBV7-3,TGTGCCAGCAGCTTAAACCCCGGGATGAACACTGAAGCTTTCTTT,CASSLNPGMNTEAFF
14,TRBD1,.,TRBJ1-2,TRBV29-1,TGCAGCGTCTGGAGACAGGGGCCCCTCGATGGCTACACCTTC,CSVWRQGPLDGYTF
12,.,.,TRBJ2-7,TRBV7-9,TGTGCCAGCAGCTTAGGTACAGTCGAGCAGTACTTC,CASSLGTVEQYF
14,.,.,TRBJ1-2,TRBV19,TGTGCCAGTAGTATAAAGGGGGATTCGTATGGCTACACCTTC,CASSIKGDSYGYTF
14,.,.,TRBJ2-7,TRBV6-5,TGTGCCAGCAGCCAGAGACAGGGAGGCTTCGAGCAGTACTTC,CASSQRQGGFEQYF
13,.,few,TRBJ1-1,TRBV19,TGTGCCAGTAGTACTGATTGGGAGACTGAAGCTTTCTTT,CASSTDWETEAFF
17,TRBD2,.,TRBJ2-5,TRBV6-1,TGTGCCAGCAGTGAAAGGAATAGCGGGACGAGCAGAGAGACCCAGTACTTC,CASSERNSGTSRETQYF